Listed below are T cell receptor beta chains from one sample, sequenced in a study of OX40 agonist ivuxolimab in advanced cancers. Here immunoSEQ multiplex PCR was the method, and the copy in TCRdb shows in-frame clones only, minus some. This sample carries 60,000 or so clones, 84% of them seen once, and the ten largest clones take around 4.5%. The material was CD4+ or CD8+ T cells sorted from blood, obtained in a trial of the OX40 agonist ivuxolimab. These receptors came from an adult with an advanced solid tumor such as melanoma, head and neck, liver or kidney cancer. Each CDR3 is given with its conserved first and last residue. A D gene is named only where the DNA matches it firmly. Only some rows state a clone size, as once, few, many or a class for expanded clones.

D: .
length: 13
V: TRBV10-1
size: few
J: TRBJ1-5
CDR3: CASSVGVGQPQHF
DNA: TGCGCCAGCAGTGTTGGGGTTGGGCAGCCCCAGCATTTT

D: .
length: 13
V: TRBV6-5
size: .
J: TRBJ2-2
CDR3: CARTKAGAGELFF
DNA: TGTGCCAGGACAAAGGCTGGGGCCGGGGAGCTGTTTTTT

D: TRBD1
length: 14
V: TRBV2
size: .
J: TRBJ2-3
CDR3: CASSPQGYTDTQYF
DNA: TGTGCCAGCAGTCCACAGGGGTACACAGATACGCAGTATTTT

D: .
length: 11
V: TRBV7-3
size: .
J: TRBJ2-7
CDR3: CASSTRVEQYF
DNA: TGTGCCAGCAGCACCAGAGTCGAGCAGTACTTC

D: TRBD2
length: 14
V: TRBV6-6
size: .
J: TRBJ2-4
CDR3: CASSRTSGSNIQYF
DNA: TGTGCCAGCAGCCGCACTAGCGGGTCTAACATTCAGTACTTC

D: TRBD1
length: 16
V: TRBV7-8
size: .
J: TRBJ1-5
CDR3: CASSRDRGRLDQPQHF
DNA: TGTGCCAGCAGCCGGGACAGGGGGCGACTGGATCAGCCCCAGCATTTT

D: .
length: 13
V: TRBV29-1
size: .
J: TRBJ2-2
CDR3: CSVNRGGTGELFF
DNA: TGCAGCGTTAACAGGGGGGGCACCGGGGAGCTGTTTTTT

D: .
length: 15
V: TRBV19
size: .
J: TRBJ1-1
CDR3: CASSIESWGNTEAFF
DNA: TGTGCCAGTAGTATAGAGAGTTGGGGGAACACTGAAGCTTTCTTT

D: .
length: 14
V: TRBV6-6
size: .
J: TRBJ1-5
CDR3: CASIADVSNQPQHF
DNA: TGTGCCAGCATTGCGGACGTTAGCAATCAGCCCCAGCATTTT

D: .
length: 13
V: TRBV28
size: .
J: TRBJ2-1
CDR3: CASSLETYNEQFF
DNA: TGTGCCAGCAGTTTAGAGACATACAATGAGCAGTTCTTC

D: TRBD2
length: 15
V: TRBV9
size: .
J: TRBJ2-1
CDR3: CASSVVSGRSNEQFF
DNA: TGTGCCAGCAGCGTCGTTAGCGGGAGAAGTAATGAGCAGTTCTTC

D: .
length: 14
V: TRBV2
size: few
J: TRBJ1-2
CDR3: CASSPVAGPYGYTF
DNA: TGTGCCAGCAGTCCCGTGGCGGGTCCTTATGGCTACACCTTC

D: .
length: 13
V: TRBV7-6
size: once
J: TRBJ2-7
CDR3: CASSHGTYYEQYF
DNA: TGTGCCAGCAGCCATGGGACATACTACGAGCAGTACTTC

D: TRBD1
length: 14
V: TRBV6-1
size: .
J: TRBJ2-7
CDR3: CASRWTGGSYEQYF
DNA: TGTGCCAGCAGGTGGACAGGGGGATCCTACGAGCAGTACTTC

D: .
length: 15
V: TRBV23-1
size: .
J: TRBJ1-1
CDR3: CASDVLDGGDTEAFF
DNA: TGCGCCAGCGATGTCTTGGACGGTGGGGACACTGAAGCTTTCTTT

D: .
length: 13
V: TRBV5-4
size: .
J: TRBJ1-1
CDR3: CASSDTVTYRAFF
DNA: TGTGCCAGCAGCGATACAGTGACCTATAGAGCTTTCTTT

D: TRBD2
length: 13
V: TRBV7-3
size: once
J: TRBJ2-1
CDR3: CASSQGLAGEQFF
DNA: TGTGCCAGCAGCCAGGGACTAGCTGGTGAGCAGTTCTTC

D: TRBD2
length: 15
V: TRBV7-2
size: .
J: TRBJ2-2
CDR3: CASSWRGGVAGELFF
DNA: TGTGCCAGCAGCTGGCGGGGGGGAGTCGCCGGGGAGCTGTTTTTT

D: TRBD1
length: 16
V: TRBV18
size: once
J: TRBJ2-3
CDR3: CASSPWTGVNTDTQYF
DNA: TGTGCCAGCTCACCCTGGACAGGGGTTAACACAGATACGCAGTATTTT

D: TRBD2
length: 15
V: TRBV2
size: .
J: TRBJ2-2
CDR3: CASSLTSGGVGELFF
DNA: TGTGCCAGCAGTCTTACTAGCGGGGGAGTCGGGGAGCTGTTTTTT

D: TRBD2
length: 15
V: TRBV7-8
size: .
J: TRBJ2-3
CDR3: CASSLVGGATDTQYF
DNA: TGTGCCAGCAGCTTAGTCGGGGGGGCCACAGATACGCAGTATTTT

D: TRBD2
length: 19
V: TRBV15
size: .
J: TRBJ2-4
CDR3: CATSRDLGIAGGPGDIQYF
DNA: TGTGCCACCAGCAGAGATTTAGGGATAGCGGGGGGGCCGGGAGACATTCAGTACTTC

D: .
length: 13
V: TRBV7-8
size: .
J: TRBJ2-7
CDR3: CASSATSSYEQYF
DNA: TGTGCCAGCAGCGCTACCTCTAGCTACGAGCAGTACTTC

D: .
length: 14
V: TRBV29-1
size: .
J: TRBJ1-3
CDR3: CSVVSSLEGNTIYF
DNA: TGCAGCGTTGTTTCCAGCCTAGAAGGAAACACCATATATTTT